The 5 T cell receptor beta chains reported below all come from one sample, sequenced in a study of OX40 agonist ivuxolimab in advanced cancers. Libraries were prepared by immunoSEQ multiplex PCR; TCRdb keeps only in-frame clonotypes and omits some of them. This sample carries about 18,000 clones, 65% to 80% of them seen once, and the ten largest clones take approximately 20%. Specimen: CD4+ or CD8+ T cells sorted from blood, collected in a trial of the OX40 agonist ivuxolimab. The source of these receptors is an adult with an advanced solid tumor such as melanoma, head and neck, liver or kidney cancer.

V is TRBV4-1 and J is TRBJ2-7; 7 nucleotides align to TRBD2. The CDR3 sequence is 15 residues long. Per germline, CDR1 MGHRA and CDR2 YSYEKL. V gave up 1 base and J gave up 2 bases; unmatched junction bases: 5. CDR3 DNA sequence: TGCGCCAGCAGCCAAGGGGGAGGACTAGCCTACGAGCAGTACTTC. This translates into CASSQGGGLAYEQYF.

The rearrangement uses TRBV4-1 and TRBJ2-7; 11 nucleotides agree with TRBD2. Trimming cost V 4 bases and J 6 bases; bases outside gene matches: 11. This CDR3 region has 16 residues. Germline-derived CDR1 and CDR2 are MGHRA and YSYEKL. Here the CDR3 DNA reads TGCGCCAGCAGCCCACCAGAGGGTGGACTAGCGGGCGAGCAGTACTTC. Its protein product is CASSPPEGGLAGEQYF.

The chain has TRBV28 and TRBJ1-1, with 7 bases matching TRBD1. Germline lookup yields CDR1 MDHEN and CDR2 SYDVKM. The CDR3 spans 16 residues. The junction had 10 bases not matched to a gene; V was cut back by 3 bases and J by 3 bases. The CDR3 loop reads CASSLVAGGEDTEAFF. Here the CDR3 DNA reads TGTGCCAGCAGTTTGGTAGCAGGGGGGGAGGACACTGAAGCTTTCTTT.

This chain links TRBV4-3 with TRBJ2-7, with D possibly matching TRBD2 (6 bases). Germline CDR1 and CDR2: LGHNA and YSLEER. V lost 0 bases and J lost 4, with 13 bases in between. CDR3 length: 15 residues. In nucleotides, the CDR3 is TGCGCCAGCAGCCAAGATATGATGGGGGGTTACGAGCAGTACTTC. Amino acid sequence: CASSQDMMGGYEQYF.

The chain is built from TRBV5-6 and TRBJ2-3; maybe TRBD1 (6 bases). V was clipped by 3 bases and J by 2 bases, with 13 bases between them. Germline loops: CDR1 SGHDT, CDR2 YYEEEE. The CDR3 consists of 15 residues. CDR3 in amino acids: CASSWGRDNTDTQYF. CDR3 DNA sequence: TGTGCCAGCAGCTGGGGCCGGGACAACACAGATACGCAGTATTTT. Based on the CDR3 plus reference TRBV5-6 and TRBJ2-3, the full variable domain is DAGVTQSPTHLIKTRGQQVTLRCSPKSGHDTVSWYQQALGQGPQFIFQYYEEEERQRGNFPDRFSGHQFPNYSSELNVNALLLGDSALYLCASSWGRDNTDTQYFGPGTRLTVL.